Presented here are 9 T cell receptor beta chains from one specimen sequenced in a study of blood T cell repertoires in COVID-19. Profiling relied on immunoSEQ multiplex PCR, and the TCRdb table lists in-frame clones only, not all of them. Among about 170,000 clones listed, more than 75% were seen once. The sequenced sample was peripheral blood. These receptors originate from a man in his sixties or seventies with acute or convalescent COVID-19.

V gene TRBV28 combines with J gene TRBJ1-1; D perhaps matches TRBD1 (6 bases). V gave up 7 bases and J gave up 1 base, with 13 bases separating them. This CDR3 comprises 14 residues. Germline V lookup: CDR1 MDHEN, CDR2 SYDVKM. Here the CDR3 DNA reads TGTGCCAGCATCATAGGGGGGGGGAACACTGAAGCTTTCTTT. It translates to CASIIGGGNTEAFF.

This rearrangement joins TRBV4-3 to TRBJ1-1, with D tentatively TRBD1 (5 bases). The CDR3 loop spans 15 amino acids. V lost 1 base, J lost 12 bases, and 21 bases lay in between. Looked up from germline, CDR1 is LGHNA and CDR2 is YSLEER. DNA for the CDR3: TGCGCCAGCAGCCAAGCTGGAGGGGACCGGGCGAAAACTTTCTTT. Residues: CASSQAGGDRAKTFF.

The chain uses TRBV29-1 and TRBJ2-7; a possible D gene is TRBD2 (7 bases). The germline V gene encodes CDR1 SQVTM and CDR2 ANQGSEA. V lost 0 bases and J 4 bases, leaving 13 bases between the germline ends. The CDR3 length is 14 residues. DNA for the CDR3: TGCAGCGTTGAAGATCGCGGGGGCGCTTACGAGCAGTACTTC. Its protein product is CSVEDRGGAYEQYF.

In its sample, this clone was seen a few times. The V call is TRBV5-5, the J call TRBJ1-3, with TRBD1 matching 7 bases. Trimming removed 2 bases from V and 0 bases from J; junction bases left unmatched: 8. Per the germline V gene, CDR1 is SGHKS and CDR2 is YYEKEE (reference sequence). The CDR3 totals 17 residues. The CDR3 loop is CASSFTDRDFSGNTIYF. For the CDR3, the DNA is TGTGCCAGCAGCTTTACAGACAGGGATTTCTCTGGAAACACCATATATTTT. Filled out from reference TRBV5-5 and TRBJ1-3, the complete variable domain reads DAGVTQSPTHLIKTRGQQVTLRCSPISGHKSVSWYQQVLGQGPQFIFQYYEKEERGRGNFPDRFSARQFPNYSSELNVNALLLGDSALYLCASSFTDRDFSGNTIYFGEGSWLTVV.

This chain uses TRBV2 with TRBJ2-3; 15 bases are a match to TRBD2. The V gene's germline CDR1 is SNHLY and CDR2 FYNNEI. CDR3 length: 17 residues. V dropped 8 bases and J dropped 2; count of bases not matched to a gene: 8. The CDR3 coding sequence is TGTGCCAGCGCCCGAGGACTAGCGGGGGGGTACACAGATACGCAGTATTTT. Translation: CASARGLAGGYTDTQYF.

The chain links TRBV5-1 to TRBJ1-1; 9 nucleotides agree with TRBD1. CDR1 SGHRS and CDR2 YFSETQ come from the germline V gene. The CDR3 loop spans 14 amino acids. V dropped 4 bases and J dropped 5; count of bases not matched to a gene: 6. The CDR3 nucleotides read TGCGCCAGCAGCGCAGGACAGGGGATAACTGAAGCTTTCTTT. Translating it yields CASSAGQGITEAFF.

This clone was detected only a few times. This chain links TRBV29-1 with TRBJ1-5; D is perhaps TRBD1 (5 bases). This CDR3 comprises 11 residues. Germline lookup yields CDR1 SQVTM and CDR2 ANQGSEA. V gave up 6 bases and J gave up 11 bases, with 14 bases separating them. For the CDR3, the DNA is TGCAGCGTGGGTCATGGGGGGGCCCAGCATTTT. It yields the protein CSVGHGGAQHF.

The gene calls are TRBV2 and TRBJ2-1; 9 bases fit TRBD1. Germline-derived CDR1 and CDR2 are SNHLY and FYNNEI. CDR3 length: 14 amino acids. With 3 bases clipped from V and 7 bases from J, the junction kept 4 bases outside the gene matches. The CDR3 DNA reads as TGTGCCAGCAGTGACGACAGGGGGGGAAATGAGCAGTTCTTC. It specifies CASSDDRGGNEQFF.

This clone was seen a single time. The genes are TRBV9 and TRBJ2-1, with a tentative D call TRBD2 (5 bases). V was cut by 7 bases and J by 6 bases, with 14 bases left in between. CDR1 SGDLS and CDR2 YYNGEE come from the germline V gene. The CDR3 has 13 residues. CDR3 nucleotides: TGTGCCAGCGGCGCGGGTCCGGCCAATGAGCAGTTCTTC. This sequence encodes CASGAGPANEQFF.